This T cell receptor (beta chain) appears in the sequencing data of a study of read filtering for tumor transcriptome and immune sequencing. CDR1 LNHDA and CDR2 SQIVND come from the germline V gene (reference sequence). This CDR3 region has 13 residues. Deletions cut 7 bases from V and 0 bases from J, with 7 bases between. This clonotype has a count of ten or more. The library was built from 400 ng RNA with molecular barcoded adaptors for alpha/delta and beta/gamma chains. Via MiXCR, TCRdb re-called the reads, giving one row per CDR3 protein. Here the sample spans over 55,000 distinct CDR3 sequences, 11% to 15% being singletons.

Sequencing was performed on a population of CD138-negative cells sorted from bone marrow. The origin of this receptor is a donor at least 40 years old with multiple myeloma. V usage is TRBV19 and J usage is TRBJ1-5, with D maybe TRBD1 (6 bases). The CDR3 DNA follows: TGTGCCAGTAACAGGGATAGCAATCAGCCCCAGCATTTT. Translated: CASNRDSNQPQHF.